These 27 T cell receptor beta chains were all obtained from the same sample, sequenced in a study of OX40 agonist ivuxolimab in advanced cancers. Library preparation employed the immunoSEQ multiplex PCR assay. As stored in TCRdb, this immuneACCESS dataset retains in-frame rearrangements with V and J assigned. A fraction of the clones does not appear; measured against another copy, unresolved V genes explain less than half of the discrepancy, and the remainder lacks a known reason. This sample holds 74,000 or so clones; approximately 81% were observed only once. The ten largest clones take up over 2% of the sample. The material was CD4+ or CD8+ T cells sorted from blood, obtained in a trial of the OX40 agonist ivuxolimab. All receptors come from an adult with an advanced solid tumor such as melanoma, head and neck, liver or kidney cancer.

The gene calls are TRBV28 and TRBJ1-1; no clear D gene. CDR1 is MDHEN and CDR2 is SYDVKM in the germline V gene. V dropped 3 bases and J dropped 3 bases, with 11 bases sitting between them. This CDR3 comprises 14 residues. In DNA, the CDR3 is TGTGCCAGCAGTTTTATTCGGGTGGACACTGAAGCTTTCTTT. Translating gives CASSFIRVDTEAFF. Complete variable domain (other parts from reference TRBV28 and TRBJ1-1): DVKVTQSSRYLVKRTGEKVFLECVQDMDHENMFWYRQDPGLGLRLIYFSYDVKMKEKGDIPEGYSVSREKKERFSLILESASTNQTSMYLCASSFIRVDTEAFFGQGTRLTVV.

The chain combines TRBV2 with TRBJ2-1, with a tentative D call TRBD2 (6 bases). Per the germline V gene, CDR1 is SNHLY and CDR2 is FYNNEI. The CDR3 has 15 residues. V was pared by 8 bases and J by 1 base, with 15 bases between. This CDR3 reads CASRRESYSYNEQFF. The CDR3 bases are TGTGCCAGCCGGAGGGAGTCCTATTCCTACAATGAGCAGTTCTTC.

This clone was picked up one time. CDR3 region: CASSPGTGGPYEQYF. The CDR3 DNA reads TGTGCCAGCAGTCCCGGGACAGGGGGCCCCTACGAGCAGTACTTC. The chain joins TRBV27 to TRBJ2-7; 12 bases map to TRBD1. Germline CDR1 MNHEY, CDR2 SMNVEV (reference sequence). This CDR3 is built from 15 residues. The junction had 4 bases not matched to a gene; V was cut back by 5 bases and J by 2 bases.

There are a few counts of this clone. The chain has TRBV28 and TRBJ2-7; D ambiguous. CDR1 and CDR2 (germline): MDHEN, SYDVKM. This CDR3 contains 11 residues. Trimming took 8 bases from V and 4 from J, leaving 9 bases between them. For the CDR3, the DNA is TGTGCCAGCTGGAACGATTACGAGCAGTACTTC. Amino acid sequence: CASWNDYEQYF.

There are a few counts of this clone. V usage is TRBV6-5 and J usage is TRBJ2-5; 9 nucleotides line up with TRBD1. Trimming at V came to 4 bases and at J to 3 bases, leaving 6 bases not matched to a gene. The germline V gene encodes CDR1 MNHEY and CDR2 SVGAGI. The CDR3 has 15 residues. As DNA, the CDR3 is TGTGCCAGCAGTTCGCGCGACAGGGGGGAAGAGACCCAGTACTTC. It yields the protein CASSSRDRGEETQYF.

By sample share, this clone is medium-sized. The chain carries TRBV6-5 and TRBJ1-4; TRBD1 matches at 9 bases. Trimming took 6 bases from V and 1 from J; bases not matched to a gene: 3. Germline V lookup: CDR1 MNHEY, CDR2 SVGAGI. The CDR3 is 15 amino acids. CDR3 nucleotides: TGTGCCAGCAGGGGACAGGGTTTAACTAATGAAAAACTGTTTTTT. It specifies CASRGQGLTNEKLFF.

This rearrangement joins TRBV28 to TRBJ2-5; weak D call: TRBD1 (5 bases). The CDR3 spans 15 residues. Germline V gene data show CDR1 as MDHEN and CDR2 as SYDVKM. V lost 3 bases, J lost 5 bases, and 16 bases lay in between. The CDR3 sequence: CASSFPGLGRETQYF. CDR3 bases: TGTGCCAGCAGTTTTCCAGGGCTGGGTAGGGAGACCCAGTACTTC.

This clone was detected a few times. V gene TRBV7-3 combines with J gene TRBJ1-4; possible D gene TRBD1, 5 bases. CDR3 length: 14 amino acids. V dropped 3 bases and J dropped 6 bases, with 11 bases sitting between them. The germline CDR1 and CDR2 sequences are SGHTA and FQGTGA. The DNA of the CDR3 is TGTGCCAGCAGCTTTAACGGGGGAGATGAAAAACTGTTTTTT. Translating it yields CASSFNGGDEKLFF.

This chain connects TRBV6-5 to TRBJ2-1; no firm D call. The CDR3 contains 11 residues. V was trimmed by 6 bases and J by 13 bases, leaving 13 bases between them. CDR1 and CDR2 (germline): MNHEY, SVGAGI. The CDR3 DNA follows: TGTGCCAGCAGGCGCGCCCTCACACAGTTCTTC. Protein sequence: CASRRALTQFF.

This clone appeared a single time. The CDR3 here is CASSVNPTPGAIGSYNEQFF. In DNA, the CDR3 is TGTGCCAGCAGCGTAAACCCCACCCCCGGCGCGATAGGGTCCTACAATGAGCAGTTCTTC. This rearrangement joins TRBV9 to TRBJ2-1, with D hard to call. Trimming shortened V by 1 base and J by 1 base, and 24 bases separated the two germline ends. There are 20 residues in the CDR3. Germline CDR1 is SGDLS and CDR2 is YYNGEE.

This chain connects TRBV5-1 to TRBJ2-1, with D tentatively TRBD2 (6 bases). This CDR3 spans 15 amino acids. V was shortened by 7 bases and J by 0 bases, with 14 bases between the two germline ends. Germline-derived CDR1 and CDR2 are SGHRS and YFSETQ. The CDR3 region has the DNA TGCGCCAGCGGGCGGGGCGTGGGCTCCTACAATGAGCAGTTCTTC. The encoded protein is CASGRGVGSYNEQFF.

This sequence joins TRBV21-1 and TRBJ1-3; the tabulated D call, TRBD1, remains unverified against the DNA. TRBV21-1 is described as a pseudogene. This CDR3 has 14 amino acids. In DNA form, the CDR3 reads TGTGCCAGCAGCAAAACAGGCATCGGAAACACCATATATTTT. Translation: CASSKTGIGNTIYF.

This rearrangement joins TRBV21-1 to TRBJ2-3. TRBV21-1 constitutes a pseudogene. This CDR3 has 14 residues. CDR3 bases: TGTGCCAGCAGCCACCGGGACGTACGGGCTAGGCAGTATTTT. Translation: CASSHRDVRARQYF.

The DNA of the CDR3 is TGTGCCAGCAGTTTTAGACTAGGCTACGAGCAGTACTTC. Residues: CASSFRLGYEQYF. V and J are TRBV27 and TRBJ2-7; maybe TRBD2 (6 bases). The CDR3 is made up of 13 amino acids. Trimming stripped 3 bases from V and 3 bases from J, with 9 bases between. Germline V lookup: CDR1 MNHEY, CDR2 SMNVEV (reference sequence).

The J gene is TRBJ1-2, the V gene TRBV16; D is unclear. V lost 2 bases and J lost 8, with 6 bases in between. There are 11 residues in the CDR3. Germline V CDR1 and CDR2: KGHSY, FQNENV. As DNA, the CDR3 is TGTGCCAGCAGCCAAAGCCAGGGCTACACCTTC. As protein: CASSQSQGYTF.

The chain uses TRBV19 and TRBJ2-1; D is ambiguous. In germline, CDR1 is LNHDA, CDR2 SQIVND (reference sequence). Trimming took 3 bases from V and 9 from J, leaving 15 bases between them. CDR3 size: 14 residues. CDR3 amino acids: CASSIERTVGEQFF. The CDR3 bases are TGTGCCAGTAGTATTGAGAGGACGGTCGGTGAGCAGTTCTTC.

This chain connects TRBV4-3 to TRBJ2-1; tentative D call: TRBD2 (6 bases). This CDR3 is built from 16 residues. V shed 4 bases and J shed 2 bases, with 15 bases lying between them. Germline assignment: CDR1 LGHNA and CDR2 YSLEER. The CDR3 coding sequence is TGCGCCAGCAGCCCCCGACTAGGCCAAACCTACAATGAGCAGTTCTTC. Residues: CASSPRLGQTYNEQFF.

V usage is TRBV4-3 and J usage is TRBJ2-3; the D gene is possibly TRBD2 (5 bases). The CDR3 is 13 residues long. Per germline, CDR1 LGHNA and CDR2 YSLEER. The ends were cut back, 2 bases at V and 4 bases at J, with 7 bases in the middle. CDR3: CASSQQAADTQYF. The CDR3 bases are TGCGCCAGCAGCCAACAAGCGGCAGATACGCAGTATTTT.

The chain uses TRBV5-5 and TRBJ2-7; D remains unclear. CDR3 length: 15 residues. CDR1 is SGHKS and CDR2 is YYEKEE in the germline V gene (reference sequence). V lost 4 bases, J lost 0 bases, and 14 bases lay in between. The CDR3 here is CASSLTLTNSYEQYF. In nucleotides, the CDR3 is TGTGCCAGCAGCCTGACACTCACGAACTCCTACGAGCAGTACTTC.

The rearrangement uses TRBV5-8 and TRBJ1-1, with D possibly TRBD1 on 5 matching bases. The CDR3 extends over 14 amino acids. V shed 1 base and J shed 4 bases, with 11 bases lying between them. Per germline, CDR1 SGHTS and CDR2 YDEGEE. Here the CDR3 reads CASSLWGGSTEAFF. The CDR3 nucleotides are TGTGCCAGCAGCTTGTGGGGGGGGTCCACTGAAGCTTTCTTT.

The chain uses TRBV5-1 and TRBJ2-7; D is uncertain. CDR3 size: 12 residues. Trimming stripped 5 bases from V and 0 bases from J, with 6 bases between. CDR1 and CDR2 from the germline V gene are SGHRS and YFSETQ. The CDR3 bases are TGCGCCAGCAGGGCAGGCTCCTACGAGCAGTACTTC. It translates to CASRAGSYEQYF. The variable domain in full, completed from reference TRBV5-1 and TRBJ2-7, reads KAGVTQTPRYLIKTRGQQVTLSCSPISGHRSVSWYQQTPGQGLQFLFEYFSETQRNKGNFPGRFSGRQFSNSRSEMNVSTLELGDSALYLCASRAGSYEQYFGPGTRLTVT.

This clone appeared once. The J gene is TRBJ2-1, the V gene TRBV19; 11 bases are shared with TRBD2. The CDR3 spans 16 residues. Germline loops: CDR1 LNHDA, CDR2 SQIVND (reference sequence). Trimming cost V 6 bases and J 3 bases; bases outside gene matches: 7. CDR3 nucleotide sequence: TGTGCCAGTAGGCCTGGGACTAGCGGAGACTACAATGAGCAGTTCTTC. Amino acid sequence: CASRPGTSGDYNEQFF.

CDR3 DNA sequence: TGTGCCTGGACGCCATCTGCCGGAAACACCATATATTTT. Protein product: CAWTPSAGNTIYF. The genes are TRBV30 and TRBJ1-3; D gene uncertain. V was cut by 4 bases and J by 4 bases, with 11 bases left in between. The CDR3 has 13 residues. Per the germline V gene, CDR1 is GTSNPN and CDR2 is SVGIG (reference sequence).

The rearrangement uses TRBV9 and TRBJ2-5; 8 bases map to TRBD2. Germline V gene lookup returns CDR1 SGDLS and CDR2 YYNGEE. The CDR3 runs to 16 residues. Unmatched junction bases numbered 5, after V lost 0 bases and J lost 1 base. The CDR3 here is CASSVGAGAAQETQYF. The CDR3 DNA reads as TGTGCCAGCAGCGTAGGAGCGGGAGCGGCCCAAGAGACCCAGTACTTC.

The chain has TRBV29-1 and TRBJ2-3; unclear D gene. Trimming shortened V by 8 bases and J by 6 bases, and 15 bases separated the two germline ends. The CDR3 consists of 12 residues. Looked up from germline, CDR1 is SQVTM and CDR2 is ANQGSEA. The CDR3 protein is CSSSPGRDTQYF. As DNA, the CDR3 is TGCAGCTCCAGTCCCGGGCGGGATACGCAGTATTTT.

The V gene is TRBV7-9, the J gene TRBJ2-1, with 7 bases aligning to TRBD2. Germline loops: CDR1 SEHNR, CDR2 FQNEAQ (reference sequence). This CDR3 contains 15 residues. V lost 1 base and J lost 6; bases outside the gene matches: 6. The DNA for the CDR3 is TGTGCCAGCAGCTTAGTCCCTAGCGGCGTCAATGAGCAGTTCTTC. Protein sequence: CASSLVPSGVNEQFF.

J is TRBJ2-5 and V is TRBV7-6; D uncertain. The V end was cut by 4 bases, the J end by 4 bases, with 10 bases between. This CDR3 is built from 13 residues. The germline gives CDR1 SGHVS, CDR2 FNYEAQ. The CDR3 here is CASSSIAGETQYF. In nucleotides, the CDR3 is TGTGCCAGCAGCTCCATCGCCGGAGAGACCCAGTACTTC.